This T cell receptor beta chain was identified during a study of T cell responses to AZD1222 COVID-19 vaccine (TCRdb year 2021). In the study overall: AZD1222 recipients with second doses at about 4 weeks or about 12 weeks were pooled, because spike-specific TCR depth and breadth did not differ between schedules. A total of 230 or so trial participants underwent TCR sequencing, of whom some 210 received two doses of AZD1222 and about 25 received two doses of the MenACWY control vaccine. Trial participants were enrolled by age into 18-55, 56-69 and 70-plus year subgroups, with roughly 160, 29 and 62 TCR-sequenced participants respectively.

Notes on this clone: Its cognate antigen has yet to be identified. Per-nucleotide qualities are absent, and no much larger clonotype sits a single base away.

Reading the label with the study, this specimen's time point is: baseline before first vaccination. Vaccinee samples were obtained from the UK trials COV001 and COV002, which included a single-blind randomized controlled phase 2/3 trial of AZD1222 (ChAdOx1 nCoV-19) in healthy adults. Trial participant PBMC samples were collected at day 0 and day 28 after the second dose for TCRbeta chain sequencing. The CDR3, from cysteine to phenylalanine, totals 15 residues. Left in the record is the CDR3 DNA by itself, 45 bases read in frame from the first base. The germline V gene yields MNHNS for CDR1 and SASEGT for CDR2. Trimming removed 0 bases from V and 1 base from J, leaving 7 bases between the germline ends. The CDR3 regions of human TCRbeta chains were subjected to immunosequencing. On the study's bioinformatics: TCRs in the repertoires were compared against a reference library of SARS-CoV-2-specific TCRs that had been generated with the MIRA antigen-specificity platform. Breadth was defined as the fraction of unique TCRs that were SARS-CoV-2-associated, and depth was defined as the fraction of total T cells that were SARS-CoV-2-associated. Using the MIRA data, each spike-specific TCR was mapped to the spike region that the TCR reacts to and placed in a CD4 or CD8 class. Log10-transformed breadth and depth values were compared by one-way ANOVA with Sidak's multiple comparisons tests. Sourced from immuneACCESS, this table was stored by TCRdb with only in-frame sequences that have V and J called. A share of the clones is absent; for the studies checked, an unresolved V gene accounts for under half, and the remainder has no known explanation. That table furnishes V, J and clone size, whereas the DNA furnished D and trimming. A total of tens of thousands of clones appear in this sample, 90% of them only once. The ten largest clones capture about 4.3% of the sample.

Overall results and qualifications from the work: Reportedly, almost half of the unique spike-specific TCRs recognized epitopes lying outside the regions that are mutated in the B.1.351 and B.1.1.7 variants. A significant rise in spike-specific TCR breadth and depth was observed after two AZD1222 doses relative to day 0 and relative to MenACWY recipients. Because no day 14 peak-response samples were available, the repertoires could be characterized only after the peak T cell response. In the small 56-69-year group, the increase in depth fell short of significance, most likely because of low power. Most participants were white British and females outnumbered males, and the authors suggested that clonal diversity may have been underestimated. Vaccine-associated CD4 TCRs spanned the whole spike protein, with dominant responses in regions 160-218 and 743-854. Conclusions about previously exposed vaccinees were limited because only six AZD1222 recipients were SARS-CoV-2 seropositive at baseline.

This receptor was taken from an adult in good health. Source: peripheral blood, taken on day 0 of AZD1222 vaccination. The chain employs TRBV6-1 and TRBJ1-3; the D gene cannot be named for sure. The CDR3 loop reads CASSEAQASGNTIYF. The sequence in DNA is TGTGCCAGCAGTGAAGCGCAGGCGTCTGGAAACACCATATATTTT.